These 23 T cell receptor beta chains were all obtained from the same sample, sequenced in a study of T cell responses to AZD1222 COVID-19 vaccine. Assay used: immunoSEQ multiplex PCR; TCRdb lists only in-frame clones, some missing. The table shows around 150,000 clones, with more than 85% occurring only once. The sample here was peripheral blood, taken 28 days after the second AZD1222 dose. These receptors originate from an adult who received the AZD1222 COVID-19 vaccine.

V is TRBV18 and J is TRBJ2-7; D is ambiguous. The CDR3 is 13 amino acids. V was clipped by 3 bases and J by 4 bases, with 10 bases between them. Germline lookup yields CDR1 KGHSH and CDR2 LQKENI. The CDR3 bases are TGTGCCAGCTCACCTTCCCATATGTACGAGCAGTACTTC. Residues: CASSPSHMYEQYF.

This clone was detected only once. The chain links TRBV7-2 to TRBJ2-2, with 7 bases aligning to TRBD1. J gave up 4 bases and V 5 bases, and 7 bases lay outside the gene matches. This CDR3 region has 15 residues. Germline V gives CDR1 SGHTA, CDR2 FQGNSA. CDR3 nucleotides: TGTGCCAGCAGCCCCCAGGGGGTGGGCACCGGGGAGCTGTTTTTT. It translates to CASSPQGVGTGELFF.

This chain joins TRBV5-1 and TRBJ1-3; unclear D gene. Germline V gene lookup returns CDR1 SGHRS and CDR2 YFSETQ. This CDR3 has 18 residues. Trimming took 0 bases from V and 0 from J, leaving 16 bases between them. CDR3 sequence reads: CASSLGIPGIHSGNTIYF. As DNA, the CDR3 is TGCGCCAGCAGCTTGGGAATTCCTGGGATACACTCTGGAAACACCATATATTTT.

V gene TRBV5-1 combines with J gene TRBJ2-3; 14 bases align to TRBD2. V lost 5 bases to trimming and J lost 5 bases; unmatched junction nucleotides: 4. CDR1 and CDR2 (germline): SGHRS, YFSETQ. The CDR3 has 15 amino acids. CDR3 residues: CASRRGLAGGDTQYF. Written as DNA, the CDR3 is TGCGCCAGCAGACGTGGACTAGCGGGAGGAGATACGCAGTATTTT.

The V and J genes are TRBV30 and TRBJ2-2; 7 bases are a match to TRBD1. With 3 bases clipped from V and 3 bases from J, the junction kept 7 bases outside the gene matches. Germline V gene data show CDR1 as GTSNPN and CDR2 as SVGIG (reference sequence). The CDR3 totals 15 residues. CDR3 coding DNA: TGTGCCTGGAGATGGAAGGACAGGTACACCGGGGAGCTGTTTTTT. This codes for CAWRWKDRYTGELFF.

V usage is TRBV7-9 and J usage is TRBJ1-1; TRBD1 is a possible D gene (6 bases). Germline V gene sequence: CDR1 SEHNR, CDR2 FQNEAQ (reference sequence). This CDR3 is 14 amino acids long. The ends were cut back, 2 bases at V and 4 bases at J, with 11 bases in the middle. The CDR3 is CASSLTQGPTEAFF. The CDR3 coding sequence is TGTGCCAGCAGCTTAACCCAGGGGCCCACTGAAGCTTTCTTT.

J is TRBJ2-2 and V is TRBV7-3, with TRBD2 matching 13 bases. The V gene end was trimmed by 5 bases and the J gene end by 7 bases; junction bases not matched to a gene: 16. The CDR3 is made up of 19 amino acids. Germline CDR1 is SGHTA and CDR2 is FQGTGA. CDR3 residues: CASSARPGTSGIHGGELFF. In DNA form, the CDR3 reads TGTGCCAGCAGCGCCCGACCAGGGACTAGCGGGATACATGGCGGGGAGCTGTTTTTT.

The gene calls are TRBV5-1 and TRBJ2-7; D tentatively reads TRBD1 or TRBD2 (5 bases each). This CDR3 contains 13 residues. Germline V lookup: CDR1 SGHRS, CDR2 YFSETQ. The ends were cut back, 1 base at V and 6 bases at J, with 11 bases in the middle. CDR3 region: CASSLLGVSEQYF. DNA for the CDR3: TGCGCCAGCAGCTTGTTGGGGGTATCCGAGCAGTACTTC.

V and J are TRBV6-5 and TRBJ2-2; D might be TRBD1 or TRBD2, each matching 5 bases. CDR1 is MNHEY and CDR2 is SVGAGI in the germline V gene. V dropped 5 bases and J dropped 6 bases, with 13 bases sitting between them. CDR3 length: 14 amino acids. The DNA of the CDR3 is TGTGCCAGCAGTACCCGAGTGGGGGCCGGGGAGCTGTTTTTT. This sequence encodes CASSTRVGAGELFF.

This chain links TRBV10-2 with TRBJ1-1; D is ambiguous. The CDR3 has 15 residues. Germline V gives CDR1 WSHSY, CDR2 SAAADI. Trimming pared 6 bases from V and 6 bases from J, leaving 20 bases between. The CDR3 DNA sequence: TGCGCCAGCAGGCCGGAAGGACGGCCTATAGCTGAAGCTTTCTTT. The encoded protein is CASRPEGRPIAEAFF.

V is TRBV7-6 and J is TRBJ2-7, with TRBD1 as a possible D gene (6 bases). The germline CDR1 and CDR2 sequences are SGHVS and FNYEAQ. Trimming removed 1 base at V and 5 bases at J, with 12 bases between. This CDR3 is built from 14 residues. DNA for the CDR3: TGTGCCAGCAGCTTAGGCAGGGGCAGCGACGAGCAGTACTTC. Translating it yields CASSLGRGSDEQYF. Drawing the rest from reference TRBV7-6 and TRBJ2-7, the complete variable domain is GAGVSQSPRYKVTKRGQDVALRCDPISGHVSLYWYRQALGQGPEFLTYFNYEAQQDKSGLPNDRFSAERPEGSISTLTIQRTEQRDSAMYRCASSLGRGSDEQYFGPGTRLTVT.

The chain combines TRBV24-1 with TRBJ1-1; D is possibly TRBD1 (6 bases). Trimming took 4 bases from V and 2 from J, leaving 13 bases between them. Germline V gives CDR1 KGHDR, CDR2 SFDVKD. CDR3 length: 15 amino acids. The CDR3 region has the DNA TGTGCCACCAGTGACTTCATGACAGGAAACACTGAAGCTTTCTTT. Its protein product is CATSDFMTGNTEAFF.

The chain joins TRBV18 to TRBJ1-4; D call uncertain. The germline V and J ends were trimmed by 1 base and 8 bases, with 20 bases remaining between them. CDR3 size: 17 residues. Germline-derived CDR1 and CDR2 are KGHSH and LQKENI. The CDR3 DNA reads as TGTGCCAGCTCACCACGGGCTGGGAATCGGCTCGACGAAAAACTGTTTTTT. Protein: CASSPRAGNRLDEKLFF.

The chain employs TRBV5-5 and TRBJ1-3; D is possibly TRBD1 (6 bases). Germline V gene sequence: CDR1 SGHKS, CDR2 YYEKEE (reference sequence). CDR3 length: 17 residues. V was trimmed by 4 bases and J by 2 bases, leaving 19 bases between them. The chain's CDR3 is CASSRSGNRVPGNTIYF. In nucleotides, the CDR3 is TGTGCCAGCAGCAGGAGTGGAAACAGGGTCCCTGGAAACACCATATATTTT.

The chain has TRBV5-1 and TRBJ1-2; 8 positions match TRBD1. Germline CDR1 and CDR2: SGHRS and YFSETQ. There are 15 residues in the CDR3. After removal of 0 bases from V and 10 bases from J, the junction contained 11 bases not matched to a gene. This CDR3 is CASSLASSRQGFYTF. The CDR3 nucleotides are TGCGCCAGCAGCTTGGCATCGTCCCGACAGGGGTTCTACACCTTC.

V usage is TRBV19 and J usage is TRBJ2-7; the D gene is possibly TRBD2 (6 bases). CDR1 and CDR2 from the germline V gene are LNHDA and SQIVND (reference sequence). The V and J ends lost 6 bases and 4 bases respectively, with 22 bases between them. This CDR3 comprises 16 residues. CDR3 bases: TGTGCCAGTAGCAGAAGTGGGCAGGGTGGAGGGTACGAGCAGTACTTC. This gives the protein CASSRSGQGGGYEQYF.

This clone was seen just once. V is TRBV6-2 or TRBV6-3 and J is TRBJ2-1, with 9 bases lining up with TRBD1. The germline V gene encodes CDR1 MNHEY and CDR2 SVGEGT. V dropped 2 bases and J dropped 5; count of bases not matched to a gene: 7. The CDR3 spans 16 residues. CDR3 in amino acids: CASSYEDRGVDNEQFF. As DNA, the CDR3 is TGTGCCAGCAGTTACGAAGACAGGGGGGTGGACAATGAGCAGTTCTTC.

The V gene is TRBV5-4, the J gene TRBJ1-1, with D hard to call. Trimming took 1 base from V and 0 from J, leaving 4 bases between them. Germline V gives CDR1 SGHNT, CDR2 YYREEE (reference sequence). This CDR3 has 13 residues. CDR3 DNA: TGTGCCAGCAGCTTGACGGTGAACACTGAAGCTTTCTTT. Translated, it gives CASSLTVNTEAFF.

This chain joins TRBV7-2 and TRBJ2-7, with 8 bases that match TRBD2. Losses at the gene ends were 5 bases for V and 0 bases for J; bases not matched to a gene: 12. There are 17 residues in the CDR3. CDR1 and CDR2 (germline): SGHTA, FQGNSA. The CDR3 sequence: CASSPRLNGRASYEQYF. The CDR3 DNA follows: TGTGCCAGCAGCCCCCGCTTAAACGGGAGGGCCTCCTACGAGCAGTACTTC.

This clone showed up just once. This sequence joins TRBV3-1 (or the pseudogene TRBV3-2) and TRBJ2-7; a weak D match, TRBD2 (6 bases). CDR3 length: 16 amino acids. Trimming pared 4 bases from V and 4 bases from J, leaving 20 bases between. Germline lookup yields CDR1 LGHDT and CDR2 YNNKEL (reference sequence). The CDR3 DNA sequence: TGTGCCAGCAGCCTTCGGCGGGGCCAGGGATCGTACGAGCAGTACTTC. Protein product: CASSLRRGQGSYEQYF.

The chain combines TRBV28 with TRBJ1-2, with 9 positions matching TRBD1. From germline, CDR1 is MDHEN and CDR2 SYDVKM. This CDR3 is built from 14 residues. V lost 5 bases to trimming and J lost 5 bases; unmatched junction nucleotides: 6. For the CDR3, the DNA is TGTGCCAGCAGTCCCGGGACAGGGATTTATGGCTACACCTTC. As protein: CASSPGTGIYGYTF.

The chain uses TRBV27 and TRBJ2-1; tentatively, D is TRBD2 (5 bases). Between the trimmed V and J ends, which lost 6 bases and 0 bases, there was a span of 12 bases. This CDR3 has 15 residues. Germline CDR1 and CDR2: MNHEY and SMNVEV (reference sequence). The CDR3 sequence is CASSLSGYSYNEQFF. The CDR3 nucleotides are TGTGCCAGCAGCTTAAGCGGATACTCCTACAATGAGCAGTTCTTC.

This clone has a single count. The V and J genes are TRBV7-2 and TRBJ2-1; TRBD2 aligns across 10 bases. The CDR3 is 16 amino acids. V lost 5 bases and J lost 4; bases outside the gene matches: 8. Germline values: CDR1 SGHTA, CDR2 FQGNSA. The CDR3 here is CASSGPGTSEYNEQFF. The DNA for the CDR3 is TGTGCCAGCAGCGGACCCGGGACTAGCGAATACAATGAGCAGTTCTTC.